The 16 T cell receptor beta chains below were found in one sample sequenced in a study of blood T cells in healthy people across ages. Together with a sample-barcoded 5' primer, a J-beta primer mix was included in a second PCR lasting about 6 to 12 cycles. TCRdb fed the 5' RACE reads into MiXCR, producing one record per CDR3 protein. The sample holds about 680,000 distinct CDR3 sequences, around 48% seen once. Sequenced material: blood. These receptors came from a woman in her sixties in good health.

This clonotype was picked up a small number of times. The chain couples TRBV10-3 to TRBJ2-7; D may be TRBD1 (6 bases). Deletions cut 3 bases from V and 2 bases from J, with 8 bases between. Germline loops: CDR1 ENHRY, CDR2 SYGVKD. The CDR3 has 13 amino acids. CDR3 region: CAISEGQPYEQYF. The CDR3 coding sequence is TGTGCCATCAGTGAAGGACAGCCCTACGAGCAGTACTTC.

The CDR3 region is CSARLRGNTGELFF. As DNA, the CDR3 is TGCAGTGCTAGATTGCGGGGGAACACCGGGGAGCTGTTTTTT. The rearrangement links TRBV20-1 to TRBJ2-2; possible D gene TRBD2, 6 bases. Germline V gene sequence: CDR1 DFQATT, CDR2 SNEGSKA (reference sequence). The V gene lost 2 bases and the J gene lost 1 base, with 8 bases spanning the gap. The length of the CDR3 is 14 residues.

The CDR3: CASAGLAGVYYEQYF. CDR3 DNA sequence: TGCGCCAGTGCCGGACTAGCGGGAGTCTACTACGAGCAGTACTTC. The rearrangement uses TRBV5-1 and TRBJ2-7; 13 bases line up with TRBD2. The CDR3 extends over 15 amino acids. Per the germline V gene, CDR1 is SGHRS and CDR2 is YFSETQ. The junction had 8 bases not matched to a gene; V was cut back by 8 bases and J by 3 bases. The whole variable domain, remainder taken from reference TRBV5-1 and TRBJ2-7, is KAGVTQTPRYLIKTRGQQVTLSCSPISGHRSVSWYQQTPGQGLQFLFEYFSETQRNKGNFPGRFSGRQFSNSRSEMNVSTLELGDSALYLCASAGLAGVYYEQYFGPGTRLTVT.

The genes are TRBV30 and TRBJ2-1; D may be TRBD2 (7 bases). CDR3 size: 16 residues. Germline V CDR1 and CDR2: GTSNPN, SVGIG (reference sequence). V lost 4 bases and J 6 bases, leaving 22 bases between the germline ends. CDR3 DNA: TGTGCCTGGACGAGGGCGGGGGCAGCCGCTACCAATGAGCAGTTCTTC. It specifies CAWTRAGAAATNEQFF.

This clonotype was recorded a few times. V and J are TRBV25-1 and TRBJ2-7, with TRBD1 identical over 11 bases. V lost 3 bases and J lost 6; bases outside the gene matches: 4. Germline loops: CDR1 MGHDK, CDR2 SYGVNS. The length of the CDR3 is 14 residues. CDR3 protein: CASSEFGTGGEQYF. The CDR3 region has the DNA TGTGCCAGCAGTGAGTTCGGGACAGGGGGCGAGCAGTACTTC.

J is TRBJ2-1 and V is TRBV20-1, with 10 bases identical to TRBD2. V lost 6 bases, J lost 6 bases, and 8 bases stayed unmatched. The CDR3 extends over 14 amino acids. Germline V gene data show CDR1 as DFQATT and CDR2 as SNEGSKA (reference sequence). The chain's CDR3 is CSAAKREGSNEQFF. CDR3 DNA sequence: TGCAGTGCGGCAAAGCGGGAGGGTAGCAATGAGCAGTTCTTC.

This clonotype was observed a single time. The CDR3 DNA reads as TGTGCCAGCAGTCCCCCTCAGGCAGGACTAGCTTATACGCAGTATTTT. Translated: CASSPPQAGLAYTQYF. This sequence joins TRBV25-1 and TRBJ2-3; 8 nucleotides agree with TRBD2. Trimming took 5 bases from V and 7 from J; bases not matched to a gene: 14. From germline, CDR1 is MGHDK and CDR2 SYGVNS. The CDR3 totals 16 residues.

The gene calls are TRBV21-1 and TRBJ2-1; the table calls TRBD2, which could not be checked here. TRBV21-1 is a pseudogene. The CDR3 loop spans 19 amino acids. The CDR3 protein is CASRPRLAGVVVPNNEQFF. The CDR3 nucleotides are TGTGCCAGTAGACCAAGACTAGCGGGAGTCGTAGTCCCGAATAATGAGCAGTTCTTC.

The genes are TRBV4-1 and TRBJ2-3; 7 nucleotides line up with TRBD2. The CDR3 has 15 residues. Per germline, CDR1 MGHRA and CDR2 YSYEKL. With 6 bases clipped from V and 1 base from J, the junction kept 7 bases outside the gene matches. In DNA form, the CDR3 reads TGCGCCAGCAGACCGAGGAGCGGGGGCACAGATACGCAGTATTTT. Its protein is CASRPRSGGTDTQYF.

This chain links TRBV20-1 with TRBJ2-5; 8 positions match TRBD2. Trimming cost V 0 bases and J 1 base; bases outside gene matches: 16. The CDR3 length is 19 residues. The germline V gene encodes CDR1 DFQATT and CDR2 SNEGSKA (reference sequence). CDR3 sequence: CSARDPSMAGGLTQETQYF. CDR3 coding DNA: TGCAGTGCTAGAGATCCCTCAATGGCGGGAGGACTAACCCAAGAGACCCAGTACTTC.

The chain employs TRBV28 and TRBJ2-7; the D is unclear. The CDR3 is 17 residues long. Germline lookup yields CDR1 MDHEN and CDR2 SYDVKM. Between the trimmed V and J ends, which lost 3 bases and 0 bases, there was a span of 18 bases. The DNA for the CDR3 is TGTGCCAGCAGTTTTTCAGCCCGATCCCCCCTCTCCTACGAGCAGTACTTC. The encoded protein is CASSFSARSPLSYEQYF.

The chain uses TRBV4-3 and TRBJ2-1; TRBD2 agrees at 13 bases. The CDR3 spans 17 residues. Germline lookup yields CDR1 LGHNA and CDR2 YSLEER. J was trimmed by 4 bases and V by 5 bases; bases with no gene match: 8. The CDR3 loop reads CASSGAWTSGGYNEQFF. The CDR3 region has the DNA TGCGCCAGCAGCGGAGCCTGGACTAGCGGGGGTTACAATGAGCAGTTCTTC.

The chain recombines TRBV7-8 with TRBJ1-5; 7 positions match TRBD1. The length of the CDR3 is 16 residues. Germline trimming cut 5 bases from V and 2 bases from J; bases unmatched to any gene: 9. In germline, CDR1 is SGHVS, CDR2 FQNEAQ. CDR3 sequence reads: CASSPLTGMRNQPQHF. CDR3 nucleotides: TGTGCCAGCAGCCCTCTGACAGGGATGCGCAATCAGCCCCAGCATTTT.

V gene TRBV2 combines with J gene TRBJ2-7; tentatively, D is TRBD1 (6 bases). The J call is doubtful: the DNA matches TRBJ2-5 better. Per germline, CDR1 SNHLY and CDR2 FYNNEI. The CDR3 extends over 12 amino acids. CDR3 loop: CASNTGKETQYF. The CDR3, as DNA: TGTGCCAGCAATACAGGGAAGGAGACCCAGTACTTC.

V is TRBV20-1 and J is TRBJ2-3; D is possibly TRBD2 (6 bases). The CDR3 sequence is 15 residues long. Between the trimmed V and J ends, which lost 6 bases and 0 bases, there was a span of 16 bases. Germline values: CDR1 DFQATT, CDR2 SNEGSKA (reference sequence). This CDR3 reads CSATSGSTSTDTQYF. The CDR3 region has the DNA TGCAGTGCAACGTCCGGGAGTACTAGCACAGATACGCAGTATTTT.

The chain employs TRBV6-2 or TRBV6-3 and TRBJ2-7; 7 bases align to TRBD2. V lost 6 bases to trimming and J lost 7 bases; unmatched junction nucleotides: 15. Germline V lookup: CDR1 MNHEY, CDR2 SVGEGT. The CDR3 consists of 15 residues. The CDR3, as DNA: TGTGCCAGCAGAAAGGGACTAACGCGTGACAATGAGCAGTACTTC. Its translation: CASRKGLTRDNEQYF.